This is a list of T cell receptor beta chains from one sample in a study of CD8+ T cells in alopecia areata. Repertoires were generated with immunoSEQ multiplex PCR, while TCRdb's copy carries only in-frame clones and drops some. The sample carries 65,000 to 95,000 clones, just over 50% recorded once. Sample: NKG2D-high CD8+ T cells sorted from blood. These receptor sequences come from a human donor with alopecia areata. The CDR3 runs from the conserved cysteine through the conserved F or W. Each record gives: clone size, D gene, V gene, J gene, CDR3 DNA, CDR3 protein. A D gene is named only where the DNA matches it firmly. Clone size is not always given. Where it is, it says once, few, many or a class for expanded clones.

>once|.|TRBV4-1|TRBJ1-1
TGCGCCAGCAGCCAAGTTAATTCCGGGGGGTACACTGAAGCTTTCTTT
CASSQVNSGGYTEAFF
>.|.|TRBV28|TRBJ1-1
TGTGCCAGCAGTTTCGAAATGAACACTGAAGCTTTCTTT
CASSFEMNTEAFF
>.|.|TRBV5-6|TRBJ2-7
TGTGCCAGCAGCCCGGGGGCAGGAGAGCAGTACTTC
CASSPGAGEQYF
>.|.|TRBV7-9|TRBJ1-1
TGTGCCAGCAGCCCGACAGGCGGCTGGACTGAAGCTTTCTTT
CASSPTGGWTEAFF
>.|TRBD1|TRBV5-1|TRBJ2-5
TGCGCCAGCAGCCGGGGACAGGGGGCTTCAGAGACCCAGTACTTC
CASSRGQGASETQYF
>.|TRBD2|TRBV7-9|TRBJ2-1
TGTGCCAGCAGCACAGTAGCGGGAGGGCCCTCCGACAATGAGCAGTTCTTC
CASSTVAGGPSDNEQFF
>.|.|TRBV27|TRBJ2-5
TGTGCCAGCAGTACCAAGCAGGGGATGAGGGAGACCCAGTACTTC
CASSTKQGMRETQYF
>.|TRBD1|TRBV6-5|TRBJ1-1
TGTGCCAGCAGTTATGAGGGACAGGAAGCTTTCTTT
CASSYEGQEAFF
>.|TRBD2|TRBV9|TRBJ2-1
TGTGCCAGCAGCGTAGGGCAGACTAGCGATAGCAATGAGCAGTTCTTC
CASSVGQTSDSNEQFF
>.|.|TRBV27|TRBJ2-7
TGTGCCAGCAGTCCCAAACACTCCTACGAGCAGTACTTC
CASSPKHSYEQYF
>.|.|TRBV29-1|TRBJ2-2
TGCAGCGCCCTTGACAGGCCCAACACCGGGGAGCTGTTTTTT
CSALDRPNTGELFF
>.|.|TRBV9|TRBJ2-7
TGTGCCAGCAGCGTAGACCAGGCCCCCCGCGAGCAGTACTTC
CASSVDQAPREQYF
>.|.|TRBV27|TRBJ2-3
TGTGCCAGCAGTTTAGGGCTGAGCACAGATACGCAGTATTTT
CASSLGLSTDTQYF
>few|.|TRBV2|TRBJ2-1
TGTGCCAGCAGTGAAAGGGGGGCCCGGAACAATGAGCAGTTCTTC
CASSERGARNNEQFF
>.|.|TRBV7-8|TRBJ1-4
TGTGCCAGCAGCTTAGGATCAGGGGCGGGGGAAAAACTGTTTTTT
CASSLGSGAGEKLFF
>.|TRBD2|TRBV2|TRBJ2-1
TGTGCCAGCATGGAATCAGCGGGAGGGCTCAATGAGCAGTTCTTC
CASMESAGGLNEQFF
>.|.|TRBV20-1|TRBJ2-3
TGCAGTGCGGGCGAGGATACGCAGTATTTT
CSAGEDTQYF
>.|TRBD2|TRBV27|TRBJ2-1
TGTGCCAGCAGTTTATTTCCCCCAGCGGGAGGGGGGACTTACAATGAGCAGTTCTTC
CASSLFPPAGGGTYNEQFF
>.|.|TRBV11-2|TRBJ1-1
TGTGCCAGCAGCGCCGGCCTTTGGGACACTGAAGCTTTCTTT
CASSAGLWDTEAFF
>once|TRBD1|TRBV6-5|TRBJ1-1
TGTGCCAGCAGTTACCGCCCGGGACAGGGAGTATCGGAAGCTTTCTTT
CASSYRPGQGVSEAFF
>.|TRBD1|TRBV5-6|TRBJ2-7
TGTGCCAGCAGCTCCGGGACAGGGTACTACGAGCAGTACTTC
CASSSGTGYYEQYF
>.|TRBD1|TRBV5-1|TRBJ2-1
TGCGCCAGCAGCTTTGACCTGGACAGGGGACAGCTCCATGAGCAGTTCTTC
CASSFDLDRGQLHEQFF
>.|TRBD2|TRBV29-1|TRBJ2-3
TGCAGCGTTGGGTTTTCTGCGGGGGGAAAACTGTCGGATACGCAGTATTTT
CSVGFSAGGKLSDTQYF
>few|.|TRBV29-1|TRBJ2-7
TGCAGCGTTCCCGACTTGAGCTCCTACGAGCAGTACTTC
CSVPDLSSYEQYF
>.|.|TRBV4-3|TRBJ1-2
TGCGCCAGCAGCCAAGGGGCAGACTACTATGGCTACACCTTC
CASSQGADYYGYTF
>.|.|TRBV7-6|TRBJ2-2
TGTGCCAGCAGCGCACCCGGGGAGCTGTTTTTT
CASSAPGELFF
>.|.|TRBV23-1|TRBJ1-3
TGCGCCAGGGGCGGAAACACCATATATTTT
CARGGNTIYF
>few|TRBD2|TRBV2|TRBJ2-1
TGTGCCAGCAGGGATCTACTAGCGGGAGTCAATGAGCAGTTCTTC
CASRDLLAGVNEQFF
>.|.|TRBV23-1|TRBJ1-5
TGCGCCAGCAGAAGAACAGGGTCCAGATTTCAGCCCCAGCATTTT
CASRRTGSRFQPQHF
>.|.|TRBV28|TRBJ1-2
TGTGCCAGCAGTTTCGCAGGCAACTATGGCTACACCTTC
CASSFAGNYGYTF
>.|.|TRBV2|TRBJ2-3
TGTGCCAGCAGTGATAGACTAGCAGATACGCAGTATTTT
CASSDRLADTQYF
>.|TRBD2|TRBV5-1|TRBJ2-1
TGCGCCAGCAGCCGGGGACTAGCGGGGATCTCCTACAATGAGCAGTTCTTC
CASSRGLAGISYNEQFF
>few|TRBD1|TRBV15|TRBJ1-4
TGTGCCACCGGGACAGGGGAGAATGAAAAACTGTTTTTT
CATGTGENEKLFF
>.|.|TRBV28|TRBJ2-5
TGTGCCAGCAGTTTACCTACTAGGCGGGAGACCCAGTACTTC
CASSLPTRRETQYF
>medium-sized|.|TRBV11-2|TRBJ2-1
TGTGCCAGCAGCTTCACCCGGGACATTGGCGATGAGCAGTTCTTC
CASSFTRDIGDEQFF
>.|.|TRBV19|TRBJ2-1
TGTGCCAGTAGTATTGGGGTACTGAAGTTCTTC
CASSIGVLKFF